This TCR beta chain comes out of a study of blood T cell repertoires in COVID-19 (dated by TCRdb to 2018 to 2021). Looking at the study overall: Samples covering the acute and convalescent phases of COVID-19 were provided by collaborators in the United States, Italy and Spain. The material from the prospective study consisted of cDNA or gDNA derived from T cells, B-cell-depleted T cells, or PBMCs. Subjects who had been exposed to COVID-19, were actively infected with it, or had recovered from it provided the deeply sampled blood TCRbeta repertoires that made up the dataset. The repertoires were released in a freely available public database meant as a resource for research on the immune response to SARS-CoV-2. Samples came from the ongoing ImmuneRACE study (first 160 participants) plus 1,254 subjects from 6 global collaborators. A de-identified subject ID, COVID-19 status, age in years and sex were almost always included in the sample metadata. Where available, HLA class I and class II types were obtained from metadata supplied by the sample provider rather than from assay-based typing. On the study overall, not on this receptor specifically: How much clinical and demographic metadata was included differed by source and by participant, and the metadata was provided uncurated.

Per the germline V gene, MDHEN is the CDR1 and SYDVKM is the CDR2. Measured from the cysteine to the phenylalanine, the CDR3 is 14 residues long. Just CDR3 DNA is preserved here, 42 bases in frame from base 1. The junction shows trimming of 6 bases on V and 10 bases on J, and the gene matches do not reach 9 bases of it. TCRbeta CDR3 regions were amplified from genomic DNA by means of the immunoSEQ Assay, a bias-controlled multiplex PCR. The authors' analysis ran thus. The number of nucleated cells in each sample was estimated by amplification of reference gene primers within the assay. To quantify the absolute abundance of each unique TCRbeta CDR3 rearrangement, sequence reads were collapsed and filtered. For each sample, productive Simpson clonality was calculated by taking the square root of Simpson's diversity index across productive rearrangements. TCRdb carries this immuneACCESS record with in-frame sequences only. Its versions omit some clonotypes, under half of them owing to an unresolved V gene in the studies checked, with the rest unexplained. The DNA gave D and trimming, while V, J and clone size come from that table. For this sample the table gives roughly 300,000 clones, of which roughly nine tenths were detected only once. The top ten clonotypes cover about 18% of the sample.

Participants in the prospective study were enrolled through a virtual design, were aged roughly 18 to 100 years, and lived in about 25 United States geographic areas. Cohort assignment in the prospective study relied on participant-reported clinical history from a screening survey and a study questionnaire. Recovered participants in ImmuneRACE Cohort 3 were defined by two consecutive negative NP/OP PCR tests, clearance by a healthcare professional, or resolution of symptoms. Mobile phlebotomists in the prospective study collected whole blood, serum and a nasopharyngeal or oropharyngeal swab from every participant. Participants in the prospective study had the option to provide additional blood draws and questionnaires over a 2-month period. Before DNA extraction, blood samples from the prospective study were shipped at room temperature or frozen. A remark on this clone: Its antigen remains undetermined. There are no base qualities to consult, and no much larger clone falls within one base.

This receptor was obtained from a woman aged 25 to 45 who had recovered from COVID-19. Sequencing was carried out using PBMCs or T cells enriched from blood (not recorded which). The rearrangement combines TRBV28 with TRBJ1-6, with 7 bases matching TRBD1. The nucleotide sequence is TGTGCCAGCAGCCCTGGACAGGCACGGTCACCCCTCCACTTT. It codes for CASSPGQARSPLHF.